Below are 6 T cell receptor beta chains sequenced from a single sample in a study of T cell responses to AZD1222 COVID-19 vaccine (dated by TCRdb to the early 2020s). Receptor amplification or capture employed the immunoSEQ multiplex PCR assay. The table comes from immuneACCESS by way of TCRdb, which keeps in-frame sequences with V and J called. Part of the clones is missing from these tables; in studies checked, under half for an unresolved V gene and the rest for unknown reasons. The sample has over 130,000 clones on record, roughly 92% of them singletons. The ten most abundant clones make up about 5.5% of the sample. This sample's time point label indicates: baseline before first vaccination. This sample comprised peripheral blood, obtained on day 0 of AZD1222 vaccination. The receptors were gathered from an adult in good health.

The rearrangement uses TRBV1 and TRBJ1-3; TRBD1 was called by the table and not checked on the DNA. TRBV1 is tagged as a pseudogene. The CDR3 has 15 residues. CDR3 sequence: CTSSQTGTSGNTIYF. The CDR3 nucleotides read TGCACCAGCAGCCAAACCGGGACATCTGGAAACACCATATATTTT.

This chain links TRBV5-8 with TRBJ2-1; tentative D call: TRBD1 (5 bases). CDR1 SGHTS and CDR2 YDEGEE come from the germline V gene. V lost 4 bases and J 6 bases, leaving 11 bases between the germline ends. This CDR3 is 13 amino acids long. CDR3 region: CASSTITGNEQFF. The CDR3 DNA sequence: TGTGCCAGCAGCACCATCACAGGCAATGAGCAGTTCTTC.

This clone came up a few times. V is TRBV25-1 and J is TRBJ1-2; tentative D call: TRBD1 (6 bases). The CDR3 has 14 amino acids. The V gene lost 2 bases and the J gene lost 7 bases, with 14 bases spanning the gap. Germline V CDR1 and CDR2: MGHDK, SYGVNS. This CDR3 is CASSEPHRAGGYTF. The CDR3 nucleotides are TGTGCCAGCAGTGAACCGCACAGGGCCGGTGGCTACACCTTC.

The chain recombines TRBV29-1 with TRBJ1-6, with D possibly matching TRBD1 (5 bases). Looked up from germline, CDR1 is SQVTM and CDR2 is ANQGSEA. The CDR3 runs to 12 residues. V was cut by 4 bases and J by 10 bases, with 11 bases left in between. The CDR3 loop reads CSVAGERSPLHF. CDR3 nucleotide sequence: TGCAGCGTTGCGGGGGAAAGATCACCCCTCCACTTT.

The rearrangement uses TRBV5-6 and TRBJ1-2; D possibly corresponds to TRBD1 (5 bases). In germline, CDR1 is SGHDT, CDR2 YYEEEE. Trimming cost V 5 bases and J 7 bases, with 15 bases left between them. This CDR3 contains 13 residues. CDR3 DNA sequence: TGTGCCAGCAGACCAACGGGGGGATCTGGCTACACCTTC. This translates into CASRPTGGSGYTF.

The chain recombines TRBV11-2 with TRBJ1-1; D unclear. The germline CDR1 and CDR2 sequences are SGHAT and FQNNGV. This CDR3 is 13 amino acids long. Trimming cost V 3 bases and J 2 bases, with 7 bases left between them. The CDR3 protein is CASSFARNTEAFF. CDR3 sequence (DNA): TGTGCCAGCAGCTTTGCTCGTAACACTGAAGCTTTCTTT.